These 31 T cell receptor beta chains were all obtained from the same sample, sequenced in a study of beta chain features in type 1 diabetes. Findings of the study overall: All four CD4+ subsets of Type 1 diabetes patients contained TCRB CDR3s that were moderately but significantly shorter.

Antigens for these TCRs are unknown. Expressed TCRB transcripts got sequenced, as all isolated RNA was reverse transcribed. Produced via immunoSEQ multiplex PCR; TCRdb's table is partial and in-frame only. The table records around 56,000 clones, around 50% of them present only once. The sequencing input was Tregs from blood. The receptors here all came from a woman aged 40 to 50 with type 1 diabetes.

This clone was seen a handful of times. The rearrangement joins TRBV28 to TRBJ2-3, with D perhaps matching TRBD2 (5 bases). Germline lookup yields CDR1 MDHEN and CDR2 SYDVKM. V was clipped by 8 bases and J by 0 bases, with 18 bases between them. The length of the CDR3 is 16 residues. For the CDR3, the DNA is TGTGCCAGCTTACCCGGGGTCCTGCTTAGCACAGATACGCAGTATTTT. Its translation: CASLPGVLLSTDTQYF. The whole variable domain, remainder taken from reference TRBV28 and TRBJ2-3, is DVKVTQSSRYLVKRTGEKVFLECVQDMDHENMFWYRQDPGLGLRLIYFSYDVKMKEKGDIPEGYSVSREKKERFSLILESASTNQTSMYLCASLPGVLLSTDTQYFGPGTRLTVL.

Points on this clone: Other DNA sequences of this sample code for an identical CDR3. The chain is built from TRBV18 and TRBJ2-7; maybe TRBD2 (5 bases). Per the germline V gene, CDR1 is KGHSH and CDR2 is LQKENI. This CDR3 region has 12 residues. V was shortened by 6 bases and J by 4 bases, with 10 bases between the two germline ends. CDR3: CASSPRGYEQYF. The DNA of the CDR3 is TGTGCCAGCTCGCCCCGAGGGTACGAGCAGTACTTC.

The V and J genes are TRBV29-1 and TRBJ2-5; D may be TRBD2 (6 bases). There are 14 residues in the CDR3. V dropped 1 base and J dropped 2 bases, with 11 bases sitting between them. Germline V gives CDR1 SQVTM, CDR2 ANQGSEA. The CDR3 DNA reads TGCAGCGTTGAAGGGGACTTACAGCAAGAGACCCAGTACTTC. Encoded protein: CSVEGDLQQETQYF.

The genes are TRBV6-1 and TRBJ2-1; a weak D match, TRBD1 (7 bases). The V gene's germline CDR1 is MNHNS and CDR2 SASEGT. The CDR3 is 15 amino acids. The V gene lost 4 bases and the J gene lost 2 bases, with 12 bases spanning the gap. CDR3 residues: CASSGGRGAYNEQFF. The CDR3 DNA reads TGTGCCAGCAGTGGTGGCAGGGGGGCCTACAATGAGCAGTTCTTC.

The V call is TRBV6-5, the J call TRBJ1-5; D is ambiguous. Germline V gene sequence: CDR1 MNHEY, CDR2 SVGAGI. This CDR3 has 16 amino acids. Between the trimmed V and J ends, which lost 4 bases and 0 bases, there was a span of 13 bases. DNA of the CDR3: TGTGCCAGCAGTTTTTTTCTCCGGGATAGCAATCAGCCCCAGCATTTT. It specifies CASSFFLRDSNQPQHF.

The rearrangement joins TRBV2 to TRBJ1-5; D is ambiguous. Germline V gene sequence: CDR1 SNHLY, CDR2 FYNNEI. This CDR3 comprises 14 residues. Trimming took 3 bases from V and 7 from J, leaving 13 bases between them. Here the CDR3 DNA reads TGTGCCAGCAGTGAGAGCCCCGCGGGACAGCCCCAGCATTTT. This gives the protein CASSESPAGQPQHF.

The V call is TRBV19, the J call TRBJ1-1, with 7 bases lining up with TRBD1. CDR1 is LNHDA, CDR2 SQIVND, per germline (reference sequence). This CDR3 comprises 14 residues. V was clipped by 6 bases and J by 9 bases; unmatched bases: 13. CDR3 sequence: CASSLATGAAKAFF. The CDR3 nucleotides read TGTGCCAGTAGCCTCGCAACAGGGGCAGCAAAAGCTTTCTTT.

The rearrangement links TRBV7-2 to TRBJ2-7; no clear D gene. CDR1 is SGHTA and CDR2 is FQGNSA in the germline V gene. The CDR3 length is 11 residues. DNA of the CDR3: TGTGCCAGCAGCTCCACCGGTGTCTTCACTGTC. This sequence encodes CASSSTGVFTV.

This chain uses TRBV14 with TRBJ2-1; 7 positions match TRBD2. Germline CDR1 reads SGHDN; CDR2 reads FVKESK. The CDR3 is 18 amino acids. V was clipped by 3 bases and J by 4 bases; unmatched bases: 15. The CDR3, as DNA: TGTGCCAGCAGCCATCAGATCCCCGGGACTACGAGGTACAATGAGCAGTTCTTC. Translation: CASSHQIPGTTRYNEQFF.

The chain combines TRBV6-5 with TRBJ2-7, with a possible D match to TRBD2 (5 bases). This CDR3 spans 16 amino acids. Trimming stripped 0 bases from V and 2 bases from J, with 14 bases between. Germline V gives CDR1 MNHEY, CDR2 SVGAGI. Here the CDR3 reads CASSYSSGSGTYEQYF. The CDR3 nucleotides are TGTGCCAGCAGTTACTCGTCGGGCTCGGGGACCTACGAGCAGTACTTC.

This chain connects TRBV7-2 to TRBJ2-1; 11 bases are a match to TRBD2. CDR1 and CDR2 from the germline V gene are SGHTA and FQGNSA. The CDR3 runs 15 residues. Losses at the gene ends were 5 bases for V and 8 bases for J; bases not matched to a gene: 8. The CDR3 sequence is CASSPTSGTIHEQFF. CDR3 DNA sequence: TGTGCCAGCAGCCCGACTAGCGGGACGATCCATGAGCAGTTCTTC.

This clone was observed a handful of times. This chain joins TRBV7-9 and TRBJ2-1, with TRBD2 matching 12 bases. Germline lookup yields CDR1 SEHNR and CDR2 FQNEAQ (reference sequence). The trim removed 5 bases at V and 8 bases at J, leaving 10 bases unmatched. The CDR3 consists of 16 residues. In DNA form, the CDR3 reads TGTGCCAGCAGCCCCAGACTAGCGGGAGCCAGGGATGAGCAGTTCTTC. Translating it yields CASSPRLAGARDEQFF.

The chain combines TRBV12-5 with TRBJ2-1; 13 positions agree with TRBD2. J gave up 0 bases and V 4 bases, and 6 bases lay outside the gene matches. CDR1 is LGHNT, CDR2 FRNRAP, per germline. The CDR3 spans 18 residues. The CDR3 here is CASGSKTSGRFSYNEQFF. The CDR3 DNA is TGTGCTAGTGGTTCGAAGACTAGCGGGAGGTTCTCCTACAATGAGCAGTTCTTC.

The chain couples TRBV10-3 to TRBJ1-5; 7 bases match TRBD1. Germline values: CDR1 ENHRY, CDR2 SYGVKD. The trim removed 1 base at V and 3 bases at J, leaving 15 bases unmatched. The CDR3 loop spans 19 amino acids. The CDR3 here is CAISEFCPGQESFNQPQHF. In DNA form, the CDR3 reads TGTGCCATCAGTGAGTTTTGTCCCGGACAGGAGAGCTTCAATCAGCCCCAGCATTTT.

This chain links TRBV28 with TRBJ2-5; D not resolved. CDR3 length: 11 amino acids. The ends were cut back, 6 bases at V and 4 bases at J, with 6 bases in the middle. Germline V gives CDR1 MDHEN, CDR2 SYDVKM. CDR3 residues: CASRRTETQYF. The CDR3 nucleotides are TGTGCCAGCAGGAGAACAGAGACCCAGTACTTC.

The chain has TRBV6-1 and TRBJ1-6; TRBD1 matches 7 bases. Germline CDR1 MNHNS, CDR2 SASEGT. The CDR3 spans 17 residues. Trimming cost V 4 bases and J 0 bases; bases outside gene matches: 6. This CDR3 is CASSVGQLSSYNSPLHF. DNA of the CDR3: TGTGCCAGCAGTGTGGGACAGCTAAGCTCCTATAATTCACCCCTCCACTTT.

The chain couples TRBV28 to TRBJ2-7; TRBD2 matches at 13 bases. After removal of 7 bases from V and 7 bases from J, the junction contained 19 bases not matched to a gene. CDR1 and CDR2 from the germline V gene are MDHEN and SYDVKM. CDR3 length: 18 residues. CDR3 DNA sequence: TGTGCCAGCAATATGCCGGGACTAGCGGGAAGGGCACCGGGTGAGCAGTACTTC. Protein product: CASNMPGLAGRAPGEQYF.

The V call is TRBV4-3, the J call TRBJ1-6; 7 nucleotides match TRBD1. The germline CDR1 and CDR2 sequences are LGHNA and YSLEER. V shed 2 bases and J 6 bases; nucleotides not matched to a gene: 4. The CDR3 spans 15 residues. The CDR3 protein is CASSQQGQPNSPLHF. The DNA for the CDR3 is TGCGCCAGCAGCCAACAGGGACAGCCTAATTCACCCCTCCACTTT.

The J gene is TRBJ2-5, the V gene TRBV5-1, with 11 positions matching TRBD1. This CDR3 comprises 16 residues. Germline V CDR1 and CDR2: SGHRS, YFSETQ. The ends lost 4 bases at V and 5 bases at J; junction bases unmatched: 10. CDR3 DNA sequence: TGCGCCAGCAGCGCCGAGGGACAGGGGGTTACGGAGACCCAGTACTTC. The encoded protein is CASSAEGQGVTETQYF. Supplemented by reference TRBV5-1 and TRBJ2-5, the full variable domain reads KAGVTQTPRYLIKTRGQQVTLSCSPISGHRSVSWYQQTPGQGLQFLFEYFSETQRNKGNFPGRFSGRQFSNSRSEMNVSTLELGDSALYLCASSAEGQGVTETQYFGPGTRLLVL.

This clone was picked up a small number of times. V is TRBV4-3 and J is TRBJ2-7, with D perhaps TRBD2 (5 bases). This CDR3 has 14 residues. CDR1 LGHNA and CDR2 YSLEER come from the germline V gene. V was pared by 6 bases and J by 7 bases, with 19 bases between. The CDR3 region is CASSSGLPRGEQYF. In nucleotides, the CDR3 is TGCGCCAGCAGTTCCGGGCTTCCTCGAGGGGAGCAGTACTTC.

This clone was counted between two and nine times. The genes are TRBV11-1 and TRBJ2-7; TRBD2 aligns across 7 bases. Trimming took 1 base from V and 7 from J; bases not matched to a gene: 13. Germline V lookup: CDR1 SGHAT, CDR2 FQDESV (reference sequence). The CDR3 runs 16 residues. The CDR3 spells CASSLGSRLATEEQYF. The CDR3 DNA is TGTGCCAGCAGCTTAGGATCGAGACTAGCAACGGAGGAGCAGTACTTC.

This clone was seen more than once but under ten times. The chain uses TRBV29-1 and TRBJ2-5; D is possibly TRBD2 (6 bases). CDR1 and CDR2 (germline): SQVTM, ANQGSEA. Trimming pared 2 bases from V and 7 bases from J, leaving 20 bases between. The CDR3 sequence is 15 residues long. CDR3 sequence: CSVESFTEGYGTQYF. As DNA, the CDR3 is TGCAGCGTTGAAAGTTTTACGGAGGGTTACGGGACCCAGTACTTC.

This CDR3 reads CASSRMAGTEAFF. The CDR3 nucleotides are TGTGCCAGCAGCCGCATGGCGGGGACTGAAGCTTTCTTT. The genes are TRBV7-6 and TRBJ1-1; no clear D. Trimming left V 5 bases short and J 5 bases short, with 12 bases between. The CDR3 spans 13 residues. Germline loops: CDR1 SGHVS, CDR2 FNYEAQ.

The chain carries TRBV4-1 and TRBJ1-5; 10 bases line up with TRBD1. This CDR3 has 16 amino acids. Germline V gene lookup returns CDR1 MGHRA and CDR2 YSYEKL. Trimming cost V 1 base and J 2 bases; bases outside gene matches: 2. The CDR3 DNA reads TGCGCCAGCAGCCAAGGGACAGGGGGTGGCAATCAGCCCCAGCATTTT. As protein: CASSQGTGGGNQPQHF.

The V gene is TRBV19, the J gene TRBJ2-6, with TRBD1 identical over 8 bases. Germline CDR1 is LNHDA and CDR2 is SQIVND (reference sequence). V shed 1 base, J shed 0 bases, and the junction held 2 bases outside the gene matches. This CDR3 region has 17 residues. The CDR3 spells CASSIGQGLSGANVLTF. In nucleotides, the CDR3 is TGTGCCAGTAGTATAGGACAGGGGCTCTCTGGGGCCAACGTCCTGACTTTC.

The chain carries TRBV19 and TRBJ2-2, with no clear D. V shed 10 bases and J shed 0 bases, with 9 bases lying between them. Germline CDR1 reads LNHDA; CDR2 reads SQIVND (reference sequence). This CDR3 spans 13 amino acids. The CDR3 nucleotides read TGTGCCACCTCCTGGCCGAACACCGGGGAGCTGTTTTTT. Amino acids: CATSWPNTGELFF.

The rearrangement links TRBV7-7 to TRBJ2-7; 9 bases match TRBD1. Unmatched junction bases numbered 7, after V lost 5 bases and J lost 2 bases. Germline V CDR1 and CDR2: SSHAT, FNYEAQ (reference sequence). There are 15 residues in the CDR3. The CDR3 region is CASSVSGTGPYEQYF. CDR3 coding DNA: TGTGCCAGCAGCGTCTCCGGGACAGGGCCCTACGAGCAGTACTTC.

The chain combines TRBV19 with TRBJ1-1, with TRBD1 matching 7 bases. The junction had 4 bases not matched to a gene; V was cut back by 4 bases and J by 5 bases. CDR3 length: 13 amino acids. Germline V gene lookup returns CDR1 LNHDA and CDR2 SQIVND (reference sequence). The chain's CDR3 is CASSTRQGTEAFF. In DNA form, the CDR3 reads TGTGCCAGTAGTACCAGACAGGGAACTGAAGCTTTCTTT. The whole variable domain, remainder taken from reference TRBV19 and TRBJ1-1, is DGGITQSPKYLFRKEGQNVTLSCEQNLNHDAMYWYRQDPGQGLRLIYYSQIVNDFQKGDIAEGYSVSREKKESFPLTVTSAQKNPTAFYLCASSTRQGTEAFFGQGTRLTVV.

This clone turned up a few times. J is TRBJ1-5 and V is TRBV14; possibly TRBD1 for D (5 bases). Germline V gives CDR1 SGHDN, CDR2 FVKESK. Trimming pared 3 bases from V and 9 bases from J, leaving 12 bases between. The CDR3 extends over 13 amino acids. The CDR3: CASSQGGFGPQHF. The CDR3 nucleotides are TGTGCCAGCAGCCAGGGGGGTTTTGGGCCCCAGCATTTT.

The gene calls are TRBV28 and TRBJ2-7, with D possibly being TRBD1 (7 bases). Germline CDR1 reads MDHEN; CDR2 reads SYDVKM. CDR3 length: 17 residues. Trimming removed 2 bases from V and 4 bases from J, with 21 bases in between. For the CDR3, the DNA is TGTGCCAGCAGTTTACTGGACAGGCACGGTCGGGGGTACGAGCAGTACTTC. Residues: CASSLLDRHGRGYEQYF.

The chain uses TRBV5-1 and TRBJ2-1, with 14 nucleotides matching TRBD2. J was trimmed by 10 bases and V by 3 bases; bases with no gene match: 6. Germline CDR1 and CDR2: SGHRS and YFSETQ. This CDR3 spans 15 amino acids. This CDR3 reads CASSSTSGRALEQFF. The CDR3 coding sequence is TGCGCCAGCAGCTCGACTAGCGGGAGGGCCCTCGAGCAGTTCTTC.